The 31 T cell receptor beta chains presented below share a single source sample, sequenced in a study of blood T cell repertoires in COVID-19. Assay used: immunoSEQ multiplex PCR; TCRdb lists only in-frame clones, some missing. The sample consists of about 80,000 clones, approximately 82% of them appearing once. The specimen was peripheral blood. The source is a human donor in a cohort sampled during active COVID-19.

The chain is built from TRBV4-1 and TRBJ2-1, with 11 nucleotides matching TRBD2. Germline V gives CDR1 MGHRA, CDR2 YSYEKL. After removal of 0 bases from V and 0 bases from J, the junction contained 4 bases not matched to a gene. CDR3 length: 18 residues. DNA for the CDR3: TGCGCCAGCAGCCAAGAGACTAGCGGGGTCAGCTCCTACAATGAGCAGTTCTTC. As protein: CASSQETSGVSSYNEQFF.

This chain uses TRBV2 with TRBJ1-1; TRBD1 aligns across 7 bases. Germline lookup yields CDR1 SNHLY and CDR2 FYNNEI. V lost 0 bases, J lost 8 bases, and 3 bases stayed unmatched. CDR3 length equals 13 residues. This CDR3 is CASSEARQGEAFF. Here the CDR3 DNA reads TGTGCCAGCAGTGAAGCCCGACAGGGAGAAGCTTTCTTT.

This chain joins TRBV13 and TRBJ1-5; D may be TRBD1 (5 bases). Germline CDR1 PRHDT, CDR2 FYEKMQ (reference sequence). The V end was cut by 5 bases, the J end by 9 bases, with 17 bases between. The CDR3 sequence is 14 residues long. The CDR3 coding sequence is TGTGCCAGCAGCCATCGACAGCAAAGGACGCCCCAGCATTTT. Encoded protein: CASSHRQQRTPQHF.

This sequence joins TRBV19 and TRBJ2-3; tentatively, D is TRBD1 (6 bases). V lost 3 bases to trimming and J lost 2 bases, with 9 bases between them. This CDR3 has 14 residues. CDR1 LNHDA and CDR2 SQIVND come from the germline V gene (reference sequence). In DNA, the CDR3 is TGTGCCAGTAGTATGGGGACACACACAGATACGCAGTATTTT. As protein: CASSMGTHTDTQYF.

This rearrangement joins TRBV28 to TRBJ1-5; 7 bases are a match to TRBD1. CDR1 MDHEN and CDR2 SYDVKM come from the germline V gene. V was clipped by 6 bases and J by 11 bases; unmatched bases: 19. CDR3 length: 16 amino acids. The CDR3 coding sequence is TGTGCCAGCAGCTCGGCTAGCCAGGGGGACAATCAAGCCCAGCATTTT. It yields the protein CASSSASQGDNQAQHF. Full variable domain (missing parts from reference TRBV28 and TRBJ1-5): DVKVTQSSRYLVKRTGEKVFLECVQDMDHENMFWYRQDPGLGLRLIYFSYDVKMKEKGDIPEGYSVSREKKERFSLILESASTNQTSMYLCASSSASQGDNQAQHFGDGTRLSIL.

The chain joins TRBV15 to TRBJ2-1; D ambiguous. Trimming left V 0 bases short and J 9 bases short, with 12 bases between. Germline loops: CDR1 LNHNV, CDR2 YYDKDF (reference sequence). This CDR3 has 14 residues. The CDR3 here is CATSRDGLGGEQFF. CDR3 in DNA: TGTGCCACCAGCAGAGATGGTCTTGGCGGTGAGCAGTTCTTC.

The gene calls are TRBV5-1 and TRBJ2-1; 12 bases fit TRBD2. CDR3 size: 19 residues. J lost 2 bases, V lost 4 bases, and 13 bases had no gene match. Germline lookup yields CDR1 SGHRS and CDR2 YFSETQ. The chain's CDR3 is CASSTPLAGGKVPYNEQFF. CDR3 nucleotides: TGCGCCAGCAGCACCCCACTAGCGGGAGGCAAAGTACCCTACAATGAGCAGTTCTTC.

CDR3 residues: CASSLVFGDRARQPQHF. The CDR3 DNA reads TGTGCCAGCAGCTTGGTGTTTGGGGACAGGGCTCGTCAGCCCCAGCATTTT. This chain connects TRBV5-5 to TRBJ1-5, with 9 nucleotides matching TRBD1. This CDR3 region has 17 residues. V trimming: 0 bases; J trimming: 6 bases; junction bases outside the gene matches: 10. Germline CDR1 and CDR2: SGHKS and YYEKEE (reference sequence).

V usage is TRBV5-4 and J usage is TRBJ1-2, with D possibly matching TRBD1 (6 bases). This CDR3 is 15 amino acids long. Germline-derived CDR1 and CDR2 are SGHNT and YYREEE (reference sequence). Trimming took 0 bases from V and 4 from J, leaving 13 bases between them. The CDR3 sequence: CASSLARGSGYGYTF. The CDR3 nucleotides are TGTGCCAGCAGCTTGGCGAGGGGGAGCGGCTATGGCTACACCTTC.

V is TRBV4-2 and J is TRBJ2-5, with 10 nucleotides matching TRBD1. Germline V gives CDR1 LGHNA, CDR2 YNFKEQ. Trimming cost V 3 bases and J 2 bases; bases outside gene matches: 12. CDR3 length equals 18 residues. CDR3 loop: CASSHLPPGTGVQETQYF. As DNA, the CDR3 is TGTGCCAGCAGCCACCTACCTCCCGGGACAGGGGTGCAAGAGACCCAGTACTTC.

The genes are TRBV7-9 and TRBJ1-1, with 8 bases matching TRBD1. Germline V gene data show CDR1 as SEHNR and CDR2 as FQNEAQ (reference sequence). The length of the CDR3 is 13 residues. The junction had 9 bases not matched to a gene; V was cut back by 5 bases and J by 10 bases. CDR3 coding DNA: TGTGCCAGCAGCCTCTCCTTAGACAGGGGAGCTTTCTTT. As protein: CASSLSLDRGAFF. The full variable domain, rest sourced from reference TRBV7-9 and TRBJ1-1, is DTGVSQNPRHKITKRGQNVTFRCDPISEHNRLYWYRQTLGQGPEFLTYFQNEAQLEKSRLLSDRFSAERPKGSFSTLEIQRTEQGDSAMYLCASSLSLDRGAFFGQGTRLTVV.

The chain's CDR3 is CASSLAVQGDGYTF. CDR3 coding DNA: TGTGCCAGCAGCTTGGCCGTTCAGGGGGACGGCTACACCTTC. The J gene is TRBJ1-2, the V gene TRBV5-5; 7 bases match TRBD1. The V gene's germline CDR1 is SGHKS and CDR2 YYEKEE (reference sequence). The CDR3 consists of 14 residues. The V gene end was trimmed by 0 bases and the J gene end by 8 bases; junction bases not matched to a gene: 7.

The rearrangement links TRBV28 to TRBJ2-2; 11 bases map to TRBD2. J was trimmed by 8 bases and V by 6 bases; bases with no gene match: 8. The CDR3 has 15 residues. CDR1 and CDR2 (germline): MDHEN, SYDVKM. The CDR3, as DNA: TGTGCCAGCAGCTCCGGGACTAGCGGTCCAGGGGAGCTGTTTTTT. Its translation is CASSSGTSGPGELFF.

The J gene is TRBJ2-5, the V gene TRBV5-1; TRBD1 matches 9 bases. The germline gives CDR1 SGHRS, CDR2 YFSETQ. V lost 4 bases, J lost 5 bases, and 9 bases stayed unmatched. CDR3 size: 15 residues. DNA for the CDR3: TGCGCCAGCAGCACCGCGACAGGGGGAACGGAGACCCAGTACTTC. Residues: CASSTATGGTETQYF.

The rearrangement uses TRBV5-4 and TRBJ2-7; 8 bases map to TRBD1. The CDR3 length is 14 residues. Unmatched junction bases numbered 4, after V lost 3 bases and J lost 2 bases. The germline CDR1 and CDR2 sequences are SGHNT and YYREEE (reference sequence). CDR3 residues: CASSYDRGAYEQYF. CDR3 nucleotide sequence: TGTGCCAGCAGCTACGACAGGGGAGCCTACGAGCAGTACTTC.

The genes are TRBV28 and TRBJ1-5, with TRBD1 matching over 9 bases. Germline loops: CDR1 MDHEN, CDR2 SYDVKM. V lost 2 bases and J lost 0; bases outside the gene matches: 5. CDR3 length equals 17 residues. The CDR3 sequence is CASSLVQGANSNQPQHF. CDR3 nucleotides: TGTGCCAGCAGTTTAGTACAGGGGGCGAATAGCAATCAGCCCCAGCATTTT. Full variable domain (outside the CDR3, taken from reference TRBV28 and TRBJ1-5): DVKVTQSSRYLVKRTGEKVFLECVQDMDHENMFWYRQDPGLGLRLIYFSYDVKMKEKGDIPEGYSVSREKKERFSLILESASTNQTSMYLCASSLVQGANSNQPQHFGDGTRLSIL.

This clone was seen a few times. This chain connects TRBV5-4 to TRBJ2-1, with 9 nucleotides matching TRBD2. Germline CDR1 reads SGHNT; CDR2 reads YYREEE (reference sequence). This CDR3 region has 15 residues. V shed 1 base and J 7 bases; nucleotides not matched to a gene: 6. The CDR3 nucleotides read TGTGCCAGCAGCTTGACTGCGGGAGGGTCGAATGAGCAGTTCTTC. Amino acids: CASSLTAGGSNEQFF. The variable domain in full, completed from reference TRBV5-4 and TRBJ2-1, reads ETGVTQSPTHLIKTRGQQVTLRCSSQSGHNTVSWYQQALGQGPQFIFQYYREEENGRGNFPPRFSGLQFPNYSSELNVNALELDDSALYLCASSLTAGGSNEQFFGPGTRLTVL.

This clone was seen once. V gene TRBV5-5 combines with J gene TRBJ2-7; a weak D match, TRBD2 (5 bases). V lost 4 bases and J lost 3, with 17 bases in between. The CDR3 runs 15 residues. CDR1 is SGHKS and CDR2 is YYEKEE in the germline V gene (reference sequence). This CDR3 reads CASSPDTGSGYEQYF. CDR3 nucleotides: TGTGCCAGCAGCCCCGATACGGGGAGCGGCTACGAGCAGTACTTC.

This sequence joins TRBV7-9 and TRBJ1-2; no firm D call. This CDR3 region has 12 residues. V was pared by 3 bases and J by 5 bases, with 7 bases between. The germline V gene encodes CDR1 SEHNR and CDR2 FQNEAQ (reference sequence). As DNA, the CDR3 is TGTGCCAGCAGCTTCTCAGAATATGGCTACACCTTC. As protein: CASSFSEYGYTF.

This chain links TRBV7-3 with TRBJ2-5; possible D gene TRBD1, 5 bases. CDR3 length equals 14 residues. V was trimmed by 5 bases and J by 1 base, leaving 11 bases between them. CDR1 is SGHTA and CDR2 is FQGTGA in the germline V gene. The chain's CDR3 is CASSQSGSQETQYF. The DNA of the CDR3 is TGTGCCAGCAGCCAATCAGGGTCCCAAGAGACCCAGTACTTC.

This chain uses TRBV2 with TRBJ1-4, with D possibly TRBD1 on 5 matching bases. This CDR3 has 14 amino acids. Trimming removed 7 bases at V and 3 bases at J, with 12 bases between. The germline V gene has CDR1 SNHLY and CDR2 FYNNEI. In DNA, the CDR3 is TGTGCCAGCACAGGGTTGCCGCCTAATGAAAAACTGTTTTTT. This sequence encodes CASTGLPPNEKLFF.

V usage is TRBV27 and J usage is TRBJ2-5; 9 bases fit TRBD1. Germline loops: CDR1 MNHEY, CDR2 SMNVEV (reference sequence). The CDR3 is 17 amino acids. Trimming removed 0 bases from V and 4 bases from J; junction bases left unmatched: 9. The CDR3 region has the DNA TGTGCCAGCAGTTTATCGATACCCGGACAGGGGACAGAGACCCAGTACTTC. Its protein is CASSLSIPGQGTETQYF.

This chain joins TRBV2 and TRBJ2-3; 7 bases map to TRBD2. The CDR3 covers 12 residues. The germline V gene encodes CDR1 SNHLY and CDR2 FYNNEI. The CDR3 is CVPKRDTDTQYF. CDR3 nucleotides: TGTGTCCCGAAGCGGGATACAGATACGCAGTATTTT.

This clone turned up a few times. The V gene is TRBV6-5, the J gene TRBJ2-7, with 11 bases aligning to TRBD1. This CDR3 is built from 15 residues. Germline CDR1 MNHEY, CDR2 SVGAGI. V gave up 0 bases and J gave up 6 bases; unmatched junction bases: 4. The CDR3 nucleotides are TGTGCCAGCAGTTACTCGGACAGGGGGCGCTCCGAGCAGTACTTC. Translating it yields CASSYSDRGRSEQYF.

V gene TRBV30 combines with J gene TRBJ2-7; 7 positions agree with TRBD1. V shed 7 bases, J shed 6 bases, and the junction held 18 bases outside the gene matches. Germline CDR1 GTSNPN, CDR2 SVGIG (reference sequence). The CDR3 consists of 15 residues. Here the CDR3 DNA reads TGTGCCTTCGGAGTAGGGGGCACAGGGCGCAGCGAGCAGTACTTC. As protein: CAFGVGGTGRSEQYF.

The chain uses TRBV28 and TRBJ2-1; D perhaps matches TRBD2 (6 bases). Germline-derived CDR1 and CDR2 are MDHEN and SYDVKM. The V end was cut by 5 bases, the J end by 10 bases, with 12 bases between. This CDR3 comprises 12 residues. CDR3 DNA sequence: TGTGCCAGCAGTCTGGAGGGTGGGGAGCAGTTCTTC. Residues: CASSLEGGEQFF.

The V and J genes are TRBV7-3 and TRBJ1-2; D gene unclear. The CDR3 covers 13 residues. Trimming removed 5 bases from V and 4 bases from J, with 11 bases in between. The germline gives CDR1 SGHTA, CDR2 FQGTGA. The CDR3 here is CASSIREGYGYTF. The CDR3 region has the DNA TGTGCCAGCAGCATCCGGGAGGGCTATGGCTACACCTTC.

V gene TRBV21-1 combines with J gene TRBJ2-7; the table's D call of TRBD2 was not tested on the DNA. TRBV21-1 is an annotated pseudogene. The CDR3 covers 16 residues. This chain's CDR3 is CASSKRGTDSSYEQYF. The CDR3 bases are TGTGCCAGCAGCAAGCGGGGGACCGACAGCTCCTACGAGCAGTACTTC.

V is TRBV19 and J is TRBJ2-1; 9 nucleotides agree with TRBD2. Trimming at V came to 2 bases and at J to 5 bases, leaving 7 bases not matched to a gene. Germline V CDR1 and CDR2: LNHDA, SQIVND (reference sequence). CDR3 length: 16 amino acids. The DNA for the CDR3 is TGTGCCAGTAGTATACCGCTAGCGGGAAAGGACAATGAGCAGTTCTTC. Translated, it gives CASSIPLAGKDNEQFF.

The V and J genes are TRBV7-3 and TRBJ2-1; D possibly corresponds to TRBD2 (6 bases). This CDR3 has 13 residues. The germline gives CDR1 SGHTA, CDR2 FQGTGA. The germline V and J ends were trimmed by 4 bases and 3 bases, with 7 bases remaining between them. CDR3 DNA sequence: TGTGCCAGCAGCTCGGGACTCTACAATGAGCAGTTCTTC. Translation gives CASSSGLYNEQFF. Full variable domain (outside the CDR3, taken from reference TRBV7-3 and TRBJ2-1): GAGVSQTPSNKVTEKGKYVELRCDPISGHTALYWYRQSLGQGPEFLIYFQGTGAADDSGLPNDRFFAVRPEGSVSTLKIQRTERGDSAVYLCASSSGLYNEQFFGPGTRLTVL.

The rearrangement links TRBV27 to TRBJ1-6, with 8 bases that match TRBD1. Germline CDR1 is MNHEY and CDR2 is SMNVEV (reference sequence). The CDR3 totals 16 residues. V was clipped by 5 bases and J by 5 bases; unmatched bases: 8. The CDR3 nucleotides are TGTGCCAGCAGTCAGCAGACAGGGGTGAATAATTCACCCCTCCACTTT. This codes for CASSQQTGVNNSPLHF.